The 24 T cell receptor beta chains below were found in one sample sequenced in a study of CD8+ T cells in alopecia areata. Extraction and reverse transcription of RNA yielded cDNA as the sequencing template. This table comes from immunoSEQ multiplex PCR, and its TCRdb copy is limited to in-frame clones, with some not included. The data contain about 170,000 clones, roughly 63% of them singletons. Noted treatment: oral pan-JAK inhibitor, 5-10 mg twice daily. Sequenced material: CD4+ T cells sorted from blood, taken between weeks 55 and 65, from a patient treated with tofacitinib. The receptor source for this set is a human donor with alopecia areata.

The chain links TRBV30 to TRBJ1-5; 12 bases are a match to TRBD1. V lost 5 bases, J lost 1 base, and 3 bases stayed unmatched. Germline CDR1 is GTSNPN and CDR2 is SVGIG (reference sequence). The CDR3 has 15 residues. CDR3 in amino acids: CAWGTGGRSNQPQHF. The CDR3 DNA follows: TGTGCCTGGGGGACAGGGGGCAGGAGCAATCAGCCCCAGCATTTT.

The CDR3 bases are TGTGCCAGCAGTGACTCCGACAGGGTCCGTGGAAACACCATATATTTT. It translates to CASSDSDRVRGNTIYF. The rearrangement joins TRBV25-1 to TRBJ1-3; 7 bases map to TRBD1. The junction had 8 bases not matched to a gene; V was cut back by 3 bases and J by 3 bases. This CDR3 comprises 16 residues. Germline-derived CDR1 and CDR2 are MGHDK and SYGVNS. Full variable domain (outside the CDR3, taken from reference TRBV25-1 and TRBJ1-3): EADIYQTPRYLVIGTGKKITLECSQTMGHDKMYWYQQDPGMELHLIHYSYGVNSTEKGDLSSESTVSRIRTEHFPLTLESARPSHTSQYLCASSDSDRVRGNTIYFGEGSWLTVV.

This clone was observed a single time. The chain recombines TRBV19 with TRBJ2-1; weak D call: TRBD2 (5 bases). Trimming took 3 bases from V and 6 from J, leaving 12 bases between them. This CDR3 has 14 residues. CDR1 is LNHDA, CDR2 SQIVND, per germline (reference sequence). The CDR3 DNA reads TGTGCCAGTAGTATCGGACTCGAATTCAATGAGCAGTTCTTC. Protein: CASSIGLEFNEQFF.

The V call is TRBV30, the J call TRBJ2-1; either TRBD1 or TRBD2 may fit D (5 bases each). With 0 bases removed from V and 8 bases from J, the gap between germline ends came to 14 bases. CDR3 size: 14 residues. Per germline, CDR1 GTSNPN and CDR2 SVGIG (reference sequence). CDR3 region: CAWSVRLGVDEQFF. CDR3 DNA: TGTGCCTGGAGTGTAAGGTTGGGGGTCGATGAGCAGTTCTTC.

The chain couples TRBV10-3 to TRBJ2-5, with TRBD1 as a possible D gene (7 bases). This CDR3 is 13 amino acids long. Trimming pared 6 bases from V and 9 bases from J, leaving 17 bases between. Looked up from germline, CDR1 is ENHRY and CDR2 is SYGVKD. CDR3 DNA: TGTGCCATCAGCGCGGACAGGACGGGGGCCCAGTACTTC. It translates to CAISADRTGAQYF.

This clone has only a few counts. The rearrangement uses TRBV29-1 and TRBJ1-3, with D unresolved. V lost 7 bases to trimming and J lost 2 bases, with 15 bases between them. CDR3 length equals 14 residues. Germline V gene lookup returns CDR1 SQVTM and CDR2 ANQGSEA. The CDR3: CSARIQKAGNTIYF. CDR3 DNA: TGCAGCGCTAGAATACAAAAGGCTGGAAACACCATATATTTT. Using reference TRBV29-1 and TRBJ1-3 for the parts outside the CDR3, the full variable domain is SAVISQKPSRDICQRGTSLTIQCQVDSQVTMMFWYRQQPGQSLTLIATANQGSEATYESGFVIDKFPISRPNLTFSTLTVSNMSPEDSSIYLCSARIQKAGNTIYFGEGSWLTVV.

The chain recombines TRBV2 with TRBJ1-1; TRBD1 might be the D (5 bases). V gave up 7 bases and J gave up 0 bases, with 9 bases separating them. This CDR3 is 13 amino acids long. Germline V gene sequence: CDR1 SNHLY, CDR2 FYNNEI. The CDR3 here is CASKAQVNTEAFF. CDR3 sequence (DNA): TGTGCCAGCAAGGCACAGGTGAACACTGAAGCTTTCTTT.

This chain joins TRBV6-6 and TRBJ1-2, with TRBD1 matching 9 bases. Germline CDR1 reads MNHNY; CDR2 reads SVGAGI (reference sequence). CDR3 length: 14 amino acids. Germline trimming cut 5 bases from V and 4 bases from J; bases unmatched to any gene: 5. The DNA for the CDR3 is TGTGCCAGCAGTGATACAGGGGGCAGCTATGGCTACACCTTC. It translates to CASSDTGGSYGYTF.

The rearrangement joins TRBV5-1 to TRBJ2-2, with D maybe TRBD2 (5 bases). The germline V and J ends were trimmed by 0 bases and 4 bases, with 10 bases remaining between them. The CDR3 length is 15 residues. Germline CDR1 SGHRS, CDR2 YFSETQ. The CDR3, as DNA: TGCGCCAGCAGCTTGGCGCGGGTTCCCACCGGGGAGCTGTTTTTT. This codes for CASSLARVPTGELFF.

The gene calls are TRBV4-1 and TRBJ1-1; 7 positions match TRBD1. The CDR3 contains 14 residues. From germline, CDR1 is MGHRA and CDR2 YSYEKL. The V and J ends lost 4 bases and 1 base, in that order; junction bases with no gene match: 3. Written as DNA, the CDR3 is TGCGCCAGCAGCCTCGGGACAGCGAACACTGAAGCTTTCTTT. This encodes CASSLGTANTEAFF.

This clone was found a few times. V and J are TRBV30 and TRBJ2-3; 8 positions agree with TRBD1. CDR1 and CDR2 (germline): GTSNPN, SVGIG (reference sequence). The V gene end was trimmed by 0 bases and the J gene end by 2 bases; junction bases not matched to a gene: 4. The CDR3 covers 15 residues. The CDR3: CAWSVRTGNTDTQYF. CDR3 in DNA: TGTGCCTGGAGTGTACGGACAGGGAACACAGATACGCAGTATTTT.

CDR3 in amino acids: CASSQEQQGNQPQHF. CDR3 coding DNA: TGTGCCAGCAGCCAAGAACAACAGGGAAATCAGCCCCAGCATTTT. The chain couples TRBV4-2 to TRBJ1-5; TRBD1 might be the D (6 bases). The germline gives CDR1 LGHNA, CDR2 YNFKEQ. CDR3 size: 15 residues. Trimming shortened V by 0 bases and J by 4 bases, and 10 bases separated the two germline ends.

This clone was picked up one time. The chain links TRBV7-9 to TRBJ2-6; D remains unclear. Looked up from germline, CDR1 is SEHNR and CDR2 is FQNEAQ (reference sequence). V lost 7 bases and J lost 0, with 16 bases in between. This CDR3 is 17 amino acids long. The CDR3 nucleotides read TGTGCCAGCACCCCCTCGAGGTCCCTCTCTGGGGCCAACGTCCTGACTTTC. The encoded protein is CASTPSRSLSGANVLTF.

This sequence joins TRBV27 and TRBJ1-1; maybe TRBD1 (6 bases). This CDR3 comprises 17 residues. The germline V and J ends were trimmed by 2 bases and 5 bases, with 21 bases remaining between them. Germline-derived CDR1 and CDR2 are MNHEY and SMNVEV (reference sequence). The CDR3 region is CASSLMGSWGQRTEAFF. The CDR3 DNA reads as TGTGCCAGCAGTTTAATGGGAAGTTGGGGGCAAAGAACTGAAGCTTTCTTT.

This clone has a handful of counts. The gene calls are TRBV29-1 and TRBJ2-7, with D unclear. Trimming stripped 5 bases from V and 3 bases from J, with 14 bases between. The CDR3 length is 13 residues. In germline, CDR1 is SQVTM, CDR2 ANQGSEA. The CDR3 sequence is CSVYSYQDYEQYF. In DNA form, the CDR3 reads TGCAGCGTTTACAGTTATCAAGACTACGAGCAGTACTTC.

The chain has TRBV2 and TRBJ1-6, with 7 positions matching TRBD1. The CDR3 is 14 amino acids. V lost 3 bases and J lost 6; bases outside the gene matches: 2. Germline CDR1 is SNHLY and CDR2 is FYNNEI. The chain's CDR3 is CASSEGTANSPLHF. The CDR3 DNA reads TGTGCCAGCAGTGAGGGGACAGCTAATTCACCCCTCCACTTT.

The chain employs TRBV4-1 and TRBJ2-2; 10 bases match TRBD1. The germline V gene has CDR1 MGHRA and CDR2 YSYEKL. This CDR3 has 18 residues. V was clipped by 1 base and J by 4 bases; unmatched bases: 9. The CDR3 here is CASSQGRDRGRGTGELFF. Here the CDR3 DNA reads TGCGCCAGCAGCCAAGGTAGAGACAGGGGGCGCGGCACCGGGGAGCTGTTTTTT.

V and J are TRBV27 and TRBJ1-2; TRBD1 might be the D (5 bases). Germline values: CDR1 MNHEY, CDR2 SMNVEV (reference sequence). The CDR3 runs 12 residues. Trimming pared 2 bases from V and 5 bases from J, leaving 6 bases between. The CDR3 region is CASSLAGYGYTF. The CDR3 bases are TGTGCCAGCAGTTTAGCAGGGTATGGCTACACCTTC.

The chain carries TRBV9 and TRBJ2-1, with unresolved D. V was clipped by 0 bases and J by 6 bases, with 10 bases between them. The CDR3 spans 14 residues. CDR1 SGDLS and CDR2 YYNGEE come from the germline V gene. CDR3 in amino acids: CASSVVGTANEQFF. For the CDR3, the DNA is TGTGCCAGCAGCGTAGTGGGCACCGCCAATGAGCAGTTCTTC.

This clone was seen just once. The V call is TRBV6-5, the J call TRBJ1-2; 8 bases are a match to TRBD1. This CDR3 has 14 amino acids. CDR1 is MNHEY, CDR2 SVGAGI, per germline. Trimming took 6 bases from V and 8 from J; bases not matched to a gene: 11. The CDR3 sequence: CASSTGQGFWGYTF. CDR3 DNA: TGTGCCAGCAGCACCGGACAGGGCTTTTGGGGCTACACCTTC.

The chain combines TRBV29-1 with TRBJ1-1; a possible D gene is TRBD1 (6 bases). V lost 7 bases, J lost 5 bases, and 20 bases lay in between. Germline V CDR1 and CDR2: SQVTM, ANQGSEA. CDR3 size: 14 residues. The CDR3 is CSDKRGTGATEAFF. The CDR3 bases are TGCAGCGACAAGAGGGGGACTGGAGCAACTGAAGCTTTCTTT.

This clone rates as medium-sized. The chain couples TRBV7-9 to TRBJ1-1; unclear D gene. This CDR3 contains 13 residues. Germline CDR1 is SEHNR and CDR2 is FQNEAQ (reference sequence). Trimming took off 5 bases at V and 6 bases at J, with 13 bases between the two ends. CDR3 coding DNA: TGTGCCAGCAGCGCCTTAGACTCCCCTGAAGCTTTCTTT. Translating it yields CASSALDSPEAFF.

The chain couples TRBV4-2 to TRBJ2-2; 11 positions agree with TRBD2. The germline gives CDR1 LGHNA, CDR2 YNFKEQ. The V segment lost 3 bases and the J segment 5 bases; nucleotides outside the gene matches: 5. The CDR3 runs to 16 residues. CDR3 sequence reads: CASSHPGTSGTGELFF. The CDR3 DNA follows: TGTGCCAGCAGCCACCCGGGGACTAGCGGAACCGGGGAGCTGTTTTTT.

The rearrangement uses TRBV30 and TRBJ2-5; 14 bases are a match to TRBD2. The germline gives CDR1 GTSNPN, CDR2 SVGIG (reference sequence). J lost 1 base, V lost 1 base, and 8 bases had no gene match. The length of the CDR3 is 18 residues. DNA of the CDR3: TGTGCCTGGAGTGCCGGGACTAGCGGGGGCCTACGCCAAGAGACCCAGTACTTC. The encoded protein is CAWSAGTSGGLRQETQYF.